This T cell receptor (beta chain) was captured in a study of OX40 agonist ivuxolimab in advanced cancers. In its sample, this clone ranks as medium-sized. Germline V lookup: CDR1 KGHSH, CDR2 LQKENI. CDR3 length: 16 amino acids. V was trimmed by 2 bases and J by 7 bases, leaving 17 bases between them. Repertoires were generated with immunoSEQ multiplex PCR, while TCRdb's copy carries only in-frame clones and drops some. The sample lists about 70,000 clones, roughly 80% occurring once. Sequencing was performed on CD4+ or CD8+ T cells sorted from blood, taken in a trial of the OX40 agonist ivuxolimab. The chain has TRBV18 and TRBJ1-4; D not certain. This TCR was sampled from an adult with an advanced solid tumor such as melanoma, head and neck, liver or kidney cancer. The CDR3 loop is CASSPAGLATAEKLFF. As DNA, the CDR3 is TGTGCCAGCTCACCAGCAGGACTGGCTACAGCTGAAAAACTGTTTTTT.